The present T cell receptor (beta chain) was sequenced within a study of CD8+CD57+ T cells in acquired aplastic anemia (dated 2018 in TCRdb). At the level of the whole study: A mean of 3.2 ug of DNA, ranging from roughly 0.19 to 27.4 ug, was extracted from sorted CD4+ and CD8+ cells. For healthy donor samples, the average read count was about 10.8 million for CD4+ cells and around 12 million for CD8+ cells.

A remark on this clonotype: What this receptor recognizes is not known. Being one base from a much bigger clone, this may be a read error.

Paper-wide results and their limitations: Between patients and healthy controls, no significant difference in CD8+ Simpson's diversity was found (P=0.060). Approximately 27 CD8+ CDR3 sequences were found in both patients and controls but appeared to be highly expressed in patients and within the immunodominant clones of the patients.

TCR repertoires of sorted CD4+ and CD8+ blood T cells from severe aplastic anemia patients and healthy subjects were deep-sequenced in the study. Ficoll-Paque density gradient centrifugation was used to isolate peripheral blood mononuclear cells. CD4+ and CD8+ T cells were sorted by FACS or magnetic beads before DNA extraction. Profiling of TCR beta VDJ combinations and CDR3 sequences used genomic DNA as the template. TCR repertoire sequencing was run on an Illumina HiSeq 2000. The authors' pipeline ran thus. Repertoire assessment relied on Simpson's diversity index, CDR3 size and DJ length profiles, and TRBV/TRBJ rearrangement plots. Whichever DNA sequence was most abundant in the deep sequencing data was defined as the immunodominant clone. CDR3 amino acid sequences were checked for sharing across subjects and were also compared against the VDJdb database and published repertoires. TCRdb reran the public reads through fastp at Q25 and MiXCR, keeping productive beta chains. Rows are combined by CDR3 protein, so each entry shows the most common genes and DNA. The V and J calls and clone size are TCRdb's, not the authors'. The sample table records some 140,000 distinct CDR3 sequences; less than 45% of these occur just once. The top ten hold over 6.5% of the sample.

At the junction V is shortened by 5 bases and J by 9 bases; bases outside the gene matches: 8. The CDR3 spans 13 residues, from the cysteine through the phenylalanine. The read is trimmed to its CDR3 DNA, 39 bases read in frame from base 1. The germline V gene encodes CDR1 MNHEY and CDR2 SVGEGT. The receptor was isolated from a human donor in good health, serving as a control. Sequencing input: sorted CD4+, CD8+, or CD8+CD57+ T cells (not recorded which) from PBMCs. The chain links TRBV6-2 or TRBV6-3 with TRBJ1-1, and 8 junction bases match TRBD1. The CDR3 has the sequence CASSDRGDTKAFF. The nucleotides are TGTGCCAGCAGTGACAGGGGAGATACTAAAGCTTTCTTT.